This T cell receptor (beta chain) was identified during a study of T cell responses to AZD1222 COVID-19 vaccine. Comment on this clone: Its antigen is still unknown.

Notes on the study in general: Spike was spanned by vaccine-associated CD4 TCRs, with dominance at 160-218 and 743-854. Reports indicate that nearly half of spike-specific TCRs are directed at unmutated variant regions.

The CDR3 length is 13 residues. With 0 bases removed from V and 10 bases from J, the gap between germline ends came to 10 bases. The assay was immunoSEQ multiplex PCR, and TCRdb's table has in-frame clones only and misses some. The sample has 70,000 to 85,000 clones, about 84% seen once. The J gene is TRBJ2-4, the V gene TRBV12-3 or TRBV12-4, with D perhaps TRBD2 (5 bases). The material was peripheral blood, obtained on day 0 of AZD1222 vaccination. This TCR came from an adult in good health. CDR3 sequence (DNA): TGTGCCAGCAGTTTAGCGGGGAGCTCTATTCAGTACTTC. Amino acids: CASSLAGSSIQYF.